This TCR beta chain was obtained from a study of blood T cell repertoires in COVID-19. As for the study in general: Samples of COVID-19 (acute and convalescent) were obtained from the United States, Italy and Spain. Sources were T cells, B-cell-depleted T cells, or PBMCs; the material itself was cDNA or gDNA.

The V end was cut by 7 bases, the J end by 0 bases, with 7 bases between. Per germline, CDR1 SNHLY and CDR2 FYNNEI. The CDR3 extends over 13 amino acids. Profiled with immunoSEQ multiplex PCR; TCRdb holds only in-frame clones, not every one. This table has about 160,000 clones, around 84% appearing once. The V call is TRBV2, the J call TRBJ2-1, with D possibly TRBD2 on 6 matching bases. The source of this sequence is a human donor with acute or convalescent COVID-19. The donor label of this sample is uncertain. Sequencing was performed on peripheral blood. This chain's CDR3 is CASTGVSYNEQFF. CDR3 nucleotides: TGTGCCAGCACGGGGGTCTCCTACAATGAGCAGTTCTTC. Drawing the rest from reference TRBV2 and TRBJ2-1, the complete variable domain is EPEVTQTPSHQVTQMGQEVILRCVPISNHLYFYWYRQILGQKVEFLVSFYNNEISEKSEIFDDQFSVERPDGSNFTLKIRSTKLEDSAMYFCASTGVSYNEQFFGPGTRLTVL.